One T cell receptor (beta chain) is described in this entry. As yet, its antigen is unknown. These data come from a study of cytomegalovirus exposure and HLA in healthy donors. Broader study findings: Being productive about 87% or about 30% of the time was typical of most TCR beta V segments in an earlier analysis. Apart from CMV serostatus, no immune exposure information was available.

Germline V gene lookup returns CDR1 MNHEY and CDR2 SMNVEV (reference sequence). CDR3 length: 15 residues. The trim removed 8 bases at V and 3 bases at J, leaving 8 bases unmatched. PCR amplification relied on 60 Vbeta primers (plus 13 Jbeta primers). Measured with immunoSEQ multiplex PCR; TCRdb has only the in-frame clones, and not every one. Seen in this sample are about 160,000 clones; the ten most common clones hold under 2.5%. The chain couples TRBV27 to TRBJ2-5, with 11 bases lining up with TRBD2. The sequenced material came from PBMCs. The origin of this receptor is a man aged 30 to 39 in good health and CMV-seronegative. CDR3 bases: TGTGCCAGCGCCCGGGTAGCGGGAGGGAAAGAGACCCAGTACTTC. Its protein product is CASARVAGGKETQYF.